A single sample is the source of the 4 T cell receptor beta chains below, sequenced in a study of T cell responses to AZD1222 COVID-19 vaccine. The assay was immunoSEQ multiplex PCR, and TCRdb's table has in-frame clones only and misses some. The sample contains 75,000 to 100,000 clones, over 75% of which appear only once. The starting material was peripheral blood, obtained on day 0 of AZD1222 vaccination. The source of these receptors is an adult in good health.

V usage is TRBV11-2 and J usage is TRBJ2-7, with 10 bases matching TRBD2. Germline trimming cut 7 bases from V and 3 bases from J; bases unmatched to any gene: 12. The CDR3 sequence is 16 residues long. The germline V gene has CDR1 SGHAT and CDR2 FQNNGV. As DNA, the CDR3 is TGTGCCAGCACCCCTCTAGTGGCTAGCGGGAGCTACGAGCAGTACTTC. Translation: CASTPLVASGSYEQYF.

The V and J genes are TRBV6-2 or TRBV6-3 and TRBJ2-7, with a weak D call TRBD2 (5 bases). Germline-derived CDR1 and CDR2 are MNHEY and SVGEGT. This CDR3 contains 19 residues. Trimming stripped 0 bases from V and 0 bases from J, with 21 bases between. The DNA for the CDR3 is TGTGCCAGCAGTTACTCTATCGTTCGCGAACTAGACCACTCCTACGAGCAGTACTTC. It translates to CASSYSIVRELDHSYEQYF.

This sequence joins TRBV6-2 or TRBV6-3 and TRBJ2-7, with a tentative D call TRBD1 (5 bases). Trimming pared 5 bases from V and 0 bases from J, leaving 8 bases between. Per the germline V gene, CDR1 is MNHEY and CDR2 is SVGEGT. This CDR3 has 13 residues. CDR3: CASSRQSSYEQYF. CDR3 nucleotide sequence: TGTGCCAGCAGTCGACAGAGCTCCTACGAGCAGTACTTC.

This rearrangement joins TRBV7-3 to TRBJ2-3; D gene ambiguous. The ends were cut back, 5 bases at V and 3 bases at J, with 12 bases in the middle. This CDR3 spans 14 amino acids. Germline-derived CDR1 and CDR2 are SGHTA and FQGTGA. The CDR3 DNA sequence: TGTGCCAGCAGCAGGACCTTTGGAACAGATACGCAGTATTTT. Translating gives CASSRTFGTDTQYF.